The entry that follows covers one TCR beta chain sequence. The antigen is unknown. Some clones are missing from TCRdb's copy, which holds only in-frame ones; the method was immunoSEQ multiplex PCR. The sample has some 240,000 clones, 80% to 85% seen once. Unstimulated regulatory T cells (CD4+CD25+CD127-), CD4+CD25- non-regulatory cells, CD4 and CD8 cells were FACS-sorted from thawed PBMCs. This record belongs to a study of Tregs in tolerant kidney transplant recipients. General observations from the study: Biological reproducibility was not directly addressed, but technical replication error appeared minimal.

The germline gives CDR1 SGHNT, CDR2 YYREEE (reference sequence). This CDR3 is 14 amino acids long. Trimming cost V 4 bases and J 1 base, with 8 bases left between them. The sequence was collected from a human donor in good health. Sequencing was carried out using CD4+ T cells from blood. The chain has TRBV5-4 and TRBJ2-2; D might be TRBD1 (5 bases). DNA for the CDR3: TGTGCCAGCAGCCCAGGACAGAACACCGGGGAGCTGTTTTTT. This codes for CASSPGQNTGELFF.